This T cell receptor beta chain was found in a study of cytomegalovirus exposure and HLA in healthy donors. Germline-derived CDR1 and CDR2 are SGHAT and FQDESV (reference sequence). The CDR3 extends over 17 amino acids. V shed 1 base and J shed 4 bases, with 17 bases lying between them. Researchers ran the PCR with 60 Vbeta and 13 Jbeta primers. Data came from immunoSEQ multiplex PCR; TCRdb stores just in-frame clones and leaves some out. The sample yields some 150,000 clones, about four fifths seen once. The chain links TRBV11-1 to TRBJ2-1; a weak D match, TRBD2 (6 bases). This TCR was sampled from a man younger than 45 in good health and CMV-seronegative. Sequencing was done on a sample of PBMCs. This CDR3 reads CASSLGRGAYRYNEQFF. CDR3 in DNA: TGTGCCAGCAGCTTAGGGCGCGGGGCTTACCGTTACAATGAGCAGTTCTTC.